This is a list of T cell receptor beta chains from one sample in a study of control samples from healthy donors and cancer patients. Assay used: immunoSEQ multiplex PCR; TCRdb lists only in-frame clones, some missing. This table holds 150,000 to 200,000 clones, approximately 94% found once. What was sequenced was blood. The receptors derive from a woman aged 18-35 years in good health. Both conserved end residues are part of each CDR3. The D gene is left open where the match is weak. Size is stated for part of the rows, as once, few or many counts, or as a class when the clone is expanded.

v_call,j_call,d_call,clone_size,cdr3_nt,cdr3_aa
TRBV7-2,TRBJ2-2,-,-,TGTGCCAGCACGAAGGCCCTTCCGAACACCGGGGAGCTGTTTTTT,CASTKALPNTGELFF
TRBV10-3,TRBJ2-7,-,-,TGTGCCATCAGTCAGGACAGCTCACCCACCTACGAGCAGTACTTC,CAISQDSSPTYEQYF
TRBV3-1/TRBV3-2,TRBJ1-2,-,-,TGTGCCAGCAGCCAAGTATCTGGGCGGTGGGACTATGGCTACACCTTC,CASSQVSGRWDYGYTF
TRBV10-3,TRBJ2-3,-,-,TGTGCCATCAATCAGGGCCTCACAGATACGCAGTATTTT,CAINQGLTDTQYF
TRBV28,TRBJ1-2,-,-,TGTGCCAGCAGTTACGCCGGGACAAACACATATGGCTACACCTTC,CASSYAGTNTYGYTF
TRBV18,TRBJ1-6,-,-,TGTGCCAGCTCACCGTTGAACAGAGGAAATTCACCCCTCCACTTT,CASSPLNRGNSPLHF
TRBV6-5,TRBJ2-1,TRBD1,-,TGTGCCAGCTCACGGGGACAGCCGGGTGAGCAGTTCTTC,CASSRGQPGEQFF
TRBV19,TRBJ1-1,-,-,TGTGCCAGTAGTATAGATGGCGGTACTGAAGCTTTCTTT,CASSIDGGTEAFF
TRBV27,TRBJ2-3,-,-,TGTGCCAGCAGTTCGGCCGCCACAGATACGCAGTATTTT,CASSSAATDTQYF
TRBV28,TRBJ2-5,TRBD2,once,TGTGCCAGCAGTTATTCCTCCCTAGCGGGCTTAAAGGAGACCCAGTACTTC,CASSYSSLAGLKETQYF
TRBV4-2,TRBJ2-5,-,-,TGTGCCAGCAGCCAACCCCTGGAGGAGACCCAGTACTTC,CASSQPLEETQYF
TRBV24-1,TRBJ1-2,-,once,TGTGCCACCAGTGCCTCGGCGGGGTATAACTATGGCTACACCTTC,CATSASAGYNYGYTF
TRBV24-1,TRBJ1-1,-,-,TGTGCCACCAGGACAAACACTGAAGCTTTCTTT,CATRTNTEAFF
TRBV29-1,TRBJ1-2,-,-,TGCAGCGTTGAAGAGATGGGGGGCGCGAGTGGCTACACCTTC,CSVEEMGGASGYTF
TRBV2,TRBJ2-1,-,-,TGTGCCAGCAGTGAATGGCAGGGACCCTACAATGAGCAGTTCTTC,CASSEWQGPYNEQFF
TRBV19,TRBJ1-2,-,few,TGTGCCAGTAGTATAAATCGGGGTGGGAACTATGGCTACACCTTC,CASSINRGGNYGYTF
TRBV3-1/TRBV3-2,TRBJ1-1,-,-,TGTGCCAGCAGCCGCGGACGGAGGAACACTGAAGCTTTCTTT,CASSRGRRNTEAFF
TRBV14,TRBJ1-2,TRBD1,-,TGTGCCAGCAGCCGCTACAGGGGGAGCTACACCTTC,CASSRYRGSYTF
TRBV15,TRBJ2-3,-,-,TGTGCCACCAGCAGAGAGATAGTGGGCTTAGGAGATACGCAGTATTTT,CATSREIVGLGDTQYF
TRBV5-6,TRBJ1-3,-,-,TGTGCCAGCAGCTTGTTCGCGGGAGGGGGACCTGGGCCTGGAAACACCATATATTTT,CASSLFAGGGPGPGNTIYF
TRBV18,TRBJ2-5,TRBD1,-,TGTGCCAGCTCACGACAGGGGGCTCAAGAGACCCAGTACTTC,CASSRQGAQETQYF
TRBV10-3,TRBJ1-3,-,-,TGTGCCATCAGTGAGGGGATCACGTCATCTGGAAACACCATATATTTT,CAISEGITSSGNTIYF
TRBV4-3,TRBJ2-2,TRBD2,-,TGCGCCAGCAGCCAAAGACCAGCGGGAGGGCTAGGCACCGGGGAGCTGTTTTTT,CASSQRPAGGLGTGELFF
TRBV11-1,TRBJ2-1,-,-,TGTGCCAGCAGCTTAGAACAGATCGACAATGAGCAGTTCTTC,CASSLEQIDNEQFF
TRBV5-4,TRBJ2-7,-,-,TGTGCCAGCAGTTATGGGACGGGGAGCCCCTACGAGCAGTACTTC,CASSYGTGSPYEQYF
TRBV11-2,TRBJ1-1,-,-,TGTGCCAGCAGCGGACCGGGGGAAATGAACACTGAAGCTTTCTTT,CASSGPGEMNTEAFF
TRBV5-6,TRBJ1-1,-,-,TGTGCCAGCAGCTCCAACCTCGAAGCTTTCTTT,CASSSNLEAFF
TRBV2,TRBJ2-1,TRBD2,-,TGTGCCAGCAGTGTCGGACTAGCGGGAGGCCATGAGCAGTTCTTC,CASSVGLAGGHEQFF
TRBV19,TRBJ2-7,-,-,TGTGCCAGTAGTATAAGACAGGACACCTACGAGCAGTACTTC,CASSIRQDTYEQYF
TRBV18,TRBJ2-1,TRBD1,-,TGTGCCAGCTCAGAAGGGACAGGAAAAATAGGAGAGCAGTTCTTC,CASSEGTGKIGEQFF
TRBV29-1,TRBJ2-3,TRBD2,-,TGCAGCGAGGGACTAGCGGACACAGATACGCAGTATTTT,CSEGLADTDTQYF
TRBV11-3,TRBJ2-5,-,-,TGTGCCAGCAGCTTAGGGACAGAGACCCAGTACTTC,CASSLGTETQYF
TRBV19,TRBJ1-5,-,once,TGTGCCTCATGGGGGGCAGGGATCTTTGAACCCCAGCATTTT,CASWGAGIFEPQHF
TRBV9,TRBJ2-1,TRBD2,-,TGTGCCAGCAGCGTAGCTAATAGCGGGAGAAATGAGCAGTTCTTC,CASSVANSGRNEQFF
TRBV18,TRBJ1-3,-,-,TGTGCCAGCTCACCTAGACAGTTTACTGGAAACACCATATATTTT,CASSPRQFTGNTIYF